This T cell receptor (beta chain) was captured by sequencing in a study of blood T cell repertoires in COVID-19. As originally analysed: Amplified reference gene primers provided the basis for estimating nucleated cell counts. The data were produced by immunoSEQ multiplex PCR, yet TCRdb's version contains in-frame clones alone and is incomplete. V and J calls and clone size are as listed in that table; D and trimming were resolved from the DNA. The data show roughly 260,000 clones, more than 90% seen once. The CDR3 extends over 15 amino acids. Germline CDR1 and CDR2: GTSNPN and SVGIG (reference sequence). Unmatched junction bases numbered 11, after V lost 5 bases and J lost 2 bases. In Seattle, patients joined the study during active infection and were tracked longitudinally.

This chain links TRBV30 with TRBJ2-5; TRBD2 aligns across 7 bases. Sequenced: peripheral blood. This sequence originates from a person under 30 with COVID-19, enrolled during active disease. This CDR3 is CAWGKNSGPQETQYF. The CDR3 nucleotides read TGTGCCTGGGGTAAAAATAGCGGGCCGCAAGAGACCCAGTACTTC.